This TCR beta chain was sequenced during a study of early T cells in non-severe SARS-CoV-2 infection. The overall study: Whole-blood bulk RNA, unsorted, was sequenced, and chains were unpaired. Study conclusions and caveats: Lookups in VDJdb leaned toward anti-spike CD8 responses and missed private and CD4 specificities.

Unique molecular identifiers were attached to individual cDNA molecules. Via MiXCR, TCRdb re-called the 5' RACE reads, giving one row per CDR3 protein. This table has 25,000 to 35,000 distinct CDR3 sequences, 5.5% to 7% appearing once. Regarding this clonotype: The antigen is undetermined.

The CDR3 loop spans 14 amino acids. Germline V gene lookup returns CDR1 WNHNN and CDR2 SYGVQD (reference sequence). V lost 9 bases to trimming and J lost 1 base, with 15 bases between them. Sequenced sample: whole blood. The source of this sequence is an adult who was a healthcare worker with PCR-confirmed SARS-CoV-2 infection or an uninfected control (not recorded which). The rearrangement joins TRBV10-1 to TRBJ1-2; D may be TRBD1 (5 bases). The CDR3 region has the DNA TGCGCCAGGACAGCGTACGGTGGTAACTATGGCTACACCTTC. This encodes CARTAYGGNYGYTF.